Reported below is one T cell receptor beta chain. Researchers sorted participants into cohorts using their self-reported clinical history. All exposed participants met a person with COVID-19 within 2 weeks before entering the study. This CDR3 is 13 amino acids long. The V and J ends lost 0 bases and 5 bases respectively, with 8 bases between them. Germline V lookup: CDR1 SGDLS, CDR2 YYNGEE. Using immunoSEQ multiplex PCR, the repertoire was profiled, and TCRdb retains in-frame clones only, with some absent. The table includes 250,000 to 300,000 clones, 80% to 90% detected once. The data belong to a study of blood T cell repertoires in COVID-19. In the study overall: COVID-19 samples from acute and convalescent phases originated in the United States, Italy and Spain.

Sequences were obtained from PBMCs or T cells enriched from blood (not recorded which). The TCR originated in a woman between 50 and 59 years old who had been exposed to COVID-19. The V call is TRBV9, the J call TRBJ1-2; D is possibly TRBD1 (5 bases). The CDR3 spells CASSVEQDYGYTF. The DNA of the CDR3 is TGTGCCAGCAGCGTAGAACAGGATTATGGCTACACCTTC.